This T cell receptor beta chain originates from a study of T cell repertoires in cytomegalovirus infection. The overall study: Both a matching HLA type and CMV infection were indicated by public TCR beta signatures.

Trimming pared 4 bases from V and 3 bases from J, leaving 15 bases between. The CDR3 is made up of 15 amino acids. CDR1 and CDR2 (germline): MGHRA, YSYEKL. Regarding the study as a whole: Summed frequency of shared TCR beta families picked out CMV carriers who also had the relevant HLA. Dominating the ex vivo response were HLA-C-restricted CMV-specific TCR beta clonotypes.

One entry per CDR3 protein, called by TCRdb with MiXCR from the reads. Of fewer than 550,000 distinct CDR3 sequences listed, 16% are singletons. This clonotype was seen at least ten times. The antigen is not known. The sequence was obtained from a human donor in good health (CMV status not recorded). Some clones in this sample may be carry-over from other donors' samples. This rearrangement joins TRBV4-1 to TRBJ1-1; TRBD1 is a possible D gene (6 bases). The sequenced material came from CD8+ T cells from PBMCs. In DNA form, the CDR3 reads TGCGCCAGCAGCCGGACTCAGGGGAGCGACACTGAAGCTTTCTTT. Protein product: CASSRTQGSDTEAFF.